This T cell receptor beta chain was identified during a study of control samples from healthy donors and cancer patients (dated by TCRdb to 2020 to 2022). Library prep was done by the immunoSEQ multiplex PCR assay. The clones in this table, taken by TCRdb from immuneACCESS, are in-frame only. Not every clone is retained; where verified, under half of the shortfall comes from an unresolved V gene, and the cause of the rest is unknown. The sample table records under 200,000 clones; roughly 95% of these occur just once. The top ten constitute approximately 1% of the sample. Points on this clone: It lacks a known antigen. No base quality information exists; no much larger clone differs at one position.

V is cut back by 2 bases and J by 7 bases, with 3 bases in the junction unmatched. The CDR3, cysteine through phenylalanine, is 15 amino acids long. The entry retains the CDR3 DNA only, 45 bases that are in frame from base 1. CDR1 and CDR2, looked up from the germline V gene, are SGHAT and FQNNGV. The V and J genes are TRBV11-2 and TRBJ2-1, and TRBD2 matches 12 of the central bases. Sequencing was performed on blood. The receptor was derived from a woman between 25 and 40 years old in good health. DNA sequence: TGTGCCAGCAGCTTACGGACTAGCGGGACTAATGAGCAGTTCTTC. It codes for CASSLRTSGTNEQFF.